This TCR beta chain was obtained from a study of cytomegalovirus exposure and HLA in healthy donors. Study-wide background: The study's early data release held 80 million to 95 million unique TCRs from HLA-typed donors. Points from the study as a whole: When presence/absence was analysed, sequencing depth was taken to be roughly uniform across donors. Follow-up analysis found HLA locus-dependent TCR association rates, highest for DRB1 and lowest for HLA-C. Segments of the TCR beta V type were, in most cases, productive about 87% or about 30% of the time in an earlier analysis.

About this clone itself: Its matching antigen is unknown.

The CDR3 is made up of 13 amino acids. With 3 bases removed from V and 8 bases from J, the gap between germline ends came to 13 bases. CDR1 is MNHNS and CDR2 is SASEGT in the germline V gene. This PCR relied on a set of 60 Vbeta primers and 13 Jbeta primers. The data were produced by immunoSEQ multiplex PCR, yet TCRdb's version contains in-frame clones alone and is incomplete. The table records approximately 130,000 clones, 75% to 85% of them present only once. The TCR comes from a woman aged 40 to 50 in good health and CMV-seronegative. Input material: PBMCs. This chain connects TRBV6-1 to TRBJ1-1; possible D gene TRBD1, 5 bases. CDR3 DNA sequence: TGTGCCAGCAGTGATCAAAGCCAGGGAGAAGCTTTCTTT. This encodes CASSDQSQGEAFF.